This T cell receptor (beta chain) was identified during a study of identical twins. This clonotype was detected many times. This CDR3 contains 17 residues. After removal of 1 base from V and 6 bases from J, the junction contained 7 bases not matched to a gene. TCRdb re-derived calls from the 5' RACE reads in MiXCR, one entry per CDR3 protein. The sample holds about 700,000 distinct CDR3 sequences, less than 10% seen once. The same data also contributed to another study, on yellow fever vaccine responses in identical twins.

V gene TRBV12-3 or TRBV12-4 combines with J gene TRBJ1-5; 12 bases are a match to TRBD1. The TCR sequence derives from a young woman in good health. The sample comprised PBMCs. In DNA form, the CDR3 reads TGTGCCAGCAGTTTAGGTACCGGGACAGGGGGCACTCAGCCCCAGCATTTT. Translated, it gives CASSLGTGTGGTQPQHF.